Detailed here is one T cell receptor beta chain. In its sample, this clonotype was seen once. Its antigen remains unidentified. No base-level quality is on record; no much larger clone is a single base apart. A single read constitutes weak evidence. The CDR3, cysteine through phenylalanine, is 15 amino acids long. The CDR3 DNA has 45 bases and is translated from base 1. The germline ends are 12 bases apart after V is trimmed by 4 bases and J by 1 base. CDR1 and CDR2, per the germline V gene (reference sequence), are SGHNT and YYREEE. TCR beta CDR3 regions were amplified from RNA transcripts. A first-round RT-PCR of the TCR CDR3 used the HTBI primer set with the Qiagen OneStep RT-PCR kit. Libraries were constructed in a second round of multiplex PCR, after which size selection and purification were carried out. Paired-end sequencing of the libraries was performed with 100 bp reads on an Illumina HiSeq2000. In the paper's pipeline: SOAPnuke was used to process the raw data, throwing out any read that contained adapters or uncalled bases, had a mean Phred below 15, or lacked an exact constant-primer or identifier match. High-quality paired reads were merged with COPE v1.2.5, and unique nucleotide sequences were defined as clonotypes. Clonotypes were aligned to IMGT TRBV, TRBD and TRBJ reference segments using MiTCR v1.1. Only V-J combinations with frequency above 0.0001, covering approximately 99% of repertoires, were analysed. A TCS score was defined as the ratio between F50 (clonal expansion) and ExV (chaos), using BLOSUM62-based TCRdist between CDR3 peptides within each V-J. Welch's t-statistics and random forest reduced around 510 V-J features to some 14, which were used in a naive Bayes classifier (R e1071). TCRdb reran the public reads through fastp at Q25 and MiXCR, keeping productive beta chains. When rows share a CDR3 protein, they turn into one entry using the most common DNA and genes. The authors' filters were not applied to this entry. The sample contains some 440,000 distinct CDR3 sequences, approximately 15% of them found a single time. The top ten constitute around an eighth of the sample.

Stable Graves' hyperthyroidism was defined as the absence of progression to ophthalmopathy over 18 months of follow-up. Hyperthyroidism patients were newly diagnosed, with disease duration under 2 months, and aged 18 to 65 years. Exclusion was applied to patients with uncontrolled infections, other autoimmune diseases, pregnancy or lactation. Diagnoses were established on the basis of clinical symptoms, serum thyroxine and TRAb, thyroid ultrasound, and orbital computed tomography. PBMCs were isolated from approximately 10 ml of fresh peripheral blood by Ficoll-Paque density gradient centrifugation. Trizol reagent was used to extract total RNA, and RNA quality was then checked on an Agilent 2100 Bioanalyzer. The data originate from a study of T cells in Graves' hyperthyroidism and ophthalmopathy (dated by TCRdb to between 2019 and 2020). In terms of the full investigation: Peripheral blood was sampled at the time of initial diagnosis, prior to any treatment. A discovery cohort of roughly 96 patients, approximately 44 with Graves' ophthalmopathy and about 58 with stable Graves' hyperthyroidism, was used to find distinguishing TCR V-J signatures. Prospective prediction of ophthalmopathy was tested in an independent validation cohort consisting of roughly 20 hyperthyroidism patients and approximately 16 patients who later progressed to ophthalmopathy. The roughly 91 discovery patients were randomly divided into training and test sets at a 7:3 ratio. The study also compared thyroid tissue and blood T-cell repertoires from a handful of Graves' hyperthyroidism patients. Once sampling was done, hyperthyroidism patients were given methimazole at a starting dose of 30 mg daily, whereas ophthalmopathy patients were given high-dose intravenous methylprednisolone. The paper describes TCR Vbeta CDR3 sequencing of 135 peripheral blood samples, made up of 43 ophthalmopathy patients, some 80 hyperthyroidism patients and 17 progressor patients. What the authors observed across the whole study: In validation, the model predicted progression to ophthalmopathy a median of about 6 months before onset, with about 64% sensitivity and about 72% specificity. Sample size was not statistically predetermined, and blinding of investigators to group allocation was not performed. Blood samples also contained most of the expanded thyroid clonotypes (frequency above 0.001), which suggests that blood repertoires may reflect thyroid immune responses. A 13 V-J signature model separated ophthalmopathy from stable hyperthyroidism, with over 85% sensitivity and roughly 82% specificity in cross-validation and 80%/75% in testing.

This TCR derives from a woman aged 18 to 35 with Graves' hyperthyroidism. Sequencing used blood. The chain is assembled from TRBV5-4 and TRBJ1-5; 5 matching bases give a weak D call of TRBD1. The nucleotide sequence is given as TGTGCCAGCAGCCCGGGACCGTCCAGCAATCAGCCCCAGCATTTT. It codes for CASSPGPSSNQPQHF.